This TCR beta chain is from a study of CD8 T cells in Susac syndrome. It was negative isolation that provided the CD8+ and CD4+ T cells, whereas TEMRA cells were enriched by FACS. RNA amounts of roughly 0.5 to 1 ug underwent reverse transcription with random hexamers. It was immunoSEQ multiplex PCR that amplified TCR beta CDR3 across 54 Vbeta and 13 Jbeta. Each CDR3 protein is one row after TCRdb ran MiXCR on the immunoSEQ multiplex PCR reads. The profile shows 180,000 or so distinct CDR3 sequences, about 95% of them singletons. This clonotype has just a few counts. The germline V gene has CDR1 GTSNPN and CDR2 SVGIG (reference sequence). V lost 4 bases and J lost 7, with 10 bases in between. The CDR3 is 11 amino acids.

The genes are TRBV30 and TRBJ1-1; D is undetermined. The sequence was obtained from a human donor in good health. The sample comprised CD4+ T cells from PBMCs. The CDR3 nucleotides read TGTGCCTGGAACGGGCGGGGTGAAGCTTTCTTT. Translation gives CAWNGRGEAFF. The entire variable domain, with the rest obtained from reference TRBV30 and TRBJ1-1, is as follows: SQTIHQWPATLVQPVGSPLSLECTVEGTSNPNLYWYRQAAGRGLQLLFYSVGIGQISSEVPQNLSASRPQDRQFILSSKKLLLSDSGFYLCAWNGRGEAFFGQGTRLTVV.